The present T cell receptor (beta chain) was sequenced within a study of radiotherapy plus CTLA-4 blockade in lung cancer. Assay used: immunoSEQ multiplex PCR; TCRdb lists only in-frame clones, some missing. Of some 110,000 clones listed, 81% are singletons. Between the trimmed V and J ends, which lost 5 bases and 4 bases, there was a span of 6 bases. This CDR3 has 12 amino acids. The germline gives CDR1 LNHDA, CDR2 SQIVND (reference sequence). This clone showed up just a few times. The chain employs TRBV19 and TRBJ1-5; no clear D gene. The source was peripheral blood, collected from a patient treated with radiotherapy plus ipilimumab. The TCR sequence derives from a human donor with non-small cell lung cancer that progressed on radiotherapy plus ipilimumab. Some clones in this sample may be carry-over from other donors' samples. CDR3 in amino acids: CASSQRNQPQHF. In DNA, the CDR3 is TGTGCCAGTAGTCAGAGAAATCAGCCCCAGCATTTT.